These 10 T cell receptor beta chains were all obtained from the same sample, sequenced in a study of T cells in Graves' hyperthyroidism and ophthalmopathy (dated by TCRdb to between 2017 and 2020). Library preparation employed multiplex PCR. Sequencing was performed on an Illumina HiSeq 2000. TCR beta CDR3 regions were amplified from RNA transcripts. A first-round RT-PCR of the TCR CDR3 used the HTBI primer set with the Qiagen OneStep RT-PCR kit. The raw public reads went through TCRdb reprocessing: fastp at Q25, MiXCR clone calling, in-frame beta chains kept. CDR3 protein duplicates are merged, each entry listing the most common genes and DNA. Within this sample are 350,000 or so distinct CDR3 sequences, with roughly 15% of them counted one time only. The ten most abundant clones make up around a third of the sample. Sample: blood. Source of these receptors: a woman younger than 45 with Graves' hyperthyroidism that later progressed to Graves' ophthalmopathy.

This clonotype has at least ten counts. The CDR3, as DNA: TGTGCCGAAGGCGGGGGATCAACTAATGAAAAACTGTTTTTT. Amino acids: CAEGGGSTNEKLFF. The rearrangement uses TRBV5-6 and TRBJ1-4, with D possibly TRBD1 on 5 matching bases. Germline V gene sequence: CDR1 SGHDT, CDR2 YYEEEE. V lost 10 bases and J 0 bases, leaving 13 bases between the germline ends. CDR3 length: 14 residues.

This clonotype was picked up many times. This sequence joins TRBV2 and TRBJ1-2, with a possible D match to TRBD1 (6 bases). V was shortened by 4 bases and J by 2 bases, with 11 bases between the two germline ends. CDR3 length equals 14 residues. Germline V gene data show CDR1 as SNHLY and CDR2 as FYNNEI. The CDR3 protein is CASSVSTGNYGYTF. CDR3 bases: TGTGCCAGCAGTGTCTCTACAGGGAACTATGGCTACACCTTC.

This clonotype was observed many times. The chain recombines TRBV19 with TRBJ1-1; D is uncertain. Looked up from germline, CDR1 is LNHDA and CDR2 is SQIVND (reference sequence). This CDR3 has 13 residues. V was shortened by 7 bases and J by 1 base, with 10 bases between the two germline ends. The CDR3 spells CASKRAANTEAFF. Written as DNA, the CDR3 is TGTGCCAGTAAAAGGGCCGCGAACACTGAAGCTTTCTTT.

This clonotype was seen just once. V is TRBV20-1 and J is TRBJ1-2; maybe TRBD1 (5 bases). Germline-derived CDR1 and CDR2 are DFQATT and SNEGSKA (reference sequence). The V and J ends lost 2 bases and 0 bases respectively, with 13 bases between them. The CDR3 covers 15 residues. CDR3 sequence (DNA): TGCAGTGCTAGAAAGGGGACGGATCCTAACTATGGCTACACCTTC. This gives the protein CSARKGTDPNYGYTF.

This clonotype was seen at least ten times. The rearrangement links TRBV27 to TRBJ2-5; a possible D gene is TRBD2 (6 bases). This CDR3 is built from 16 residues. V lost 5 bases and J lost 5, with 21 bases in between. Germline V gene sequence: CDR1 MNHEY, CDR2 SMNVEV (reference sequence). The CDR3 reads CASSPTWGEGGETQYF. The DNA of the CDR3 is TGTGCCAGCAGTCCCACCTGGGGCGAGGGAGGTGAGACCCAGTACTTC.

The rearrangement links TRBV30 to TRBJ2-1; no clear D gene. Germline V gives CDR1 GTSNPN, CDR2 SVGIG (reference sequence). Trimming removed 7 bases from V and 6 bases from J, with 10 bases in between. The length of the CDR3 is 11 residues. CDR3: CASSWANEQFF. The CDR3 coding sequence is TGTGCCTCCTCTTGGGCCAATGAGCAGTTCTTC.

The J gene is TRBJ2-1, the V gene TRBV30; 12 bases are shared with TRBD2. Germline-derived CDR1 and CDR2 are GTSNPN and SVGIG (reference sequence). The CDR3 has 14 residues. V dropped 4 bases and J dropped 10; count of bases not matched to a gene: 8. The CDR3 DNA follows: TGTGCCTGGACAAGACTAGCGGGAGTAGGGGAGCAGTTCTTC. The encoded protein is CAWTRLAGVGEQFF. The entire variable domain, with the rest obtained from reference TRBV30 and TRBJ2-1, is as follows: SQTIHQWPATLVQPVGSPLSLECTVEGTSNPNLYWYRQAAGRGLQLLFYSVGIGQISSEVPQNLSASRPQDRQFILSSKKLLLSDSGFYLCAWTRLAGVGEQFFGPGTRLTVL.

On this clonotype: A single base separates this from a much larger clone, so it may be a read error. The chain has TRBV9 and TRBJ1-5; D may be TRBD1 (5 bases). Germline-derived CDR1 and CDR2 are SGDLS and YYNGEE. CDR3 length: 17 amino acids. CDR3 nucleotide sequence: TGTCCCAGCAACGCTGATTCAGGGTTTCCGAGCAATCAGCCCCAGCATTTT. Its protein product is CPSNADSGFPSNQPQHF.

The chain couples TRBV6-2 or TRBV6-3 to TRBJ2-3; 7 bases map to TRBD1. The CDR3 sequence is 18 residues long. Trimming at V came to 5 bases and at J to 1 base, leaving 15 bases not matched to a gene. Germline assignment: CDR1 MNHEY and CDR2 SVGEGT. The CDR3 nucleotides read TGTGCCAGCAGTGTGGTGTGGTCAGGGGGAAAGGGCACAGATACGCAGTATTTT. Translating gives CASSVVWSGGKGTDTQYF.

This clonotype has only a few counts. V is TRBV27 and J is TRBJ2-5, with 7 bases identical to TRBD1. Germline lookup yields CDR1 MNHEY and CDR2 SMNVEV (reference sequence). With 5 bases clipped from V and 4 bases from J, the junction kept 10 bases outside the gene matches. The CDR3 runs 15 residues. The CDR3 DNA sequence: TGTGCCAGCAGTACCAGGACAGGACCGCGAGAGACCCAGTACTTC. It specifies CASSTRTGPRETQYF.